The 20 T cell receptor beta chains presented below share a single source sample, sequenced in a study of blood T cell repertoires in COVID-19. TCRdb keeps only in-frame clones here, not all; method: immunoSEQ multiplex PCR. This table holds some 230,000 clones, roughly four fifths found once. The sequenced material came from peripheral blood. These receptors all stem from a woman aged 60-70 years with acute or convalescent COVID-19.

Turning to this clone: Compared with germline, one end of the junction differs, possibly owing to a read error. The chain uses TRBV6-5 and TRBJ2-6; D is unresolved. Germline CDR1 and CDR2: MNHEY and SVGAGI. CDR3 length equals 16 residues. CDR3 sequence reads: CASSHSSRSGANVLTF. CDR3 in DNA: TGTGCCAGCAGTCACTCAAGCCGCTCTGGGGCCAACGTCCTGACTTTC.

The V call is TRBV7-9, the J call TRBJ2-5; 10 nucleotides match TRBD2. The CDR3 has 16 amino acids. The V and J ends lost 0 bases and 4 bases, in that order; junction bases with no gene match: 5. The V gene's germline CDR1 is SEHNR and CDR2 FQNEAQ (reference sequence). CDR3 sequence: CASSLAQLAGRETQYF. The CDR3 nucleotides are TGTGCCAGCAGCTTAGCGCAACTAGCGGGGCGAGAGACCCAGTACTTC.

CDR3 region: CASSPGAGQQFF. CDR3 DNA sequence: TGCGCCAGCAGCCCCGGAGCGGGGCAGCAGTTCTTC. The chain employs TRBV4-1 and TRBJ2-1, with TRBD2 matching over 7 bases. The trim removed 4 bases at V and 11 bases at J, leaving 5 bases unmatched. The germline gives CDR1 MGHRA, CDR2 YSYEKL. This CDR3 is 12 amino acids long.

The chain recombines TRBV28 with TRBJ2-7; D is uncertain. V gave up 6 bases and J gave up 6 bases, with 9 bases separating them. Germline assignment: CDR1 MDHEN and CDR2 SYDVKM. This CDR3 region has 11 residues. CDR3 sequence (DNA): TGTGCCAGCAGAACCGGTCGCGAGCAGTACTTC. It encodes CASRTGREQYF.

V usage is TRBV7-9 and J usage is TRBJ2-2; TRBD2 is a possible D gene (5 bases). The length of the CDR3 is 16 residues. Trimming cost V 0 bases and J 0 bases, with 8 bases left between them. Germline loops: CDR1 SEHNR, CDR2 FQNEAQ (reference sequence). The CDR3 DNA reads TGTGCCAGCAGCTTAGCAAGCGGTCCGAACACCGGGGAGCTGTTTTTT. Protein sequence: CASSLASGPNTGELFF.

The V gene is TRBV19, the J gene TRBJ1-3; D is possibly TRBD1 (5 bases). Germline V gene lookup returns CDR1 LNHDA and CDR2 SQIVND (reference sequence). V shed 8 bases and J shed 0 bases, with 8 bases lying between them. The CDR3 loop spans 13 amino acids. The CDR3 here is CASGGTSGNTIYF. CDR3 in DNA: TGTGCCAGTGGGGGGACCTCTGGAAACACCATATATTTT.

The chain couples TRBV3-1 (or the pseudogene TRBV3-2) to TRBJ1-2; D call uncertain. Between the trimmed V and J ends, which lost 2 bases and 0 bases, there was a span of 10 bases. Looked up from germline, CDR1 is LGHDT and CDR2 is YNNKEL (reference sequence). This CDR3 contains 15 residues. In DNA, the CDR3 is TGTGCCAGCAGCCAATGGGCAGCTCCTAACTATGGCTACACCTTC. Its protein product is CASSQWAAPNYGYTF.

This clone was counted only a few times. This sequence joins TRBV21-1 and TRBJ2-7; the D call of TRBD1 is as the table states it, not checked on the DNA. TRBV21-1 is termed a pseudogene. This CDR3 comprises 15 residues. CDR3 coding DNA: TGTGCCAGCAGCTATCGGGACAGGAGATCCTACGAGCAGTACTTC. It encodes CASSYRDRRSYEQYF.

Only a few counts were recorded for this clone. The chain employs TRBV12-3 or TRBV12-4 and TRBJ1-1; no clear D gene. This CDR3 has 13 residues. Written as DNA, the CDR3 is TGTGCGACCTCAGGCAGCACTTACACTGAAGCTTTCTTT. It encodes CATSGSTYTEAFF.

J is TRBJ1-1 and V is TRBV10-3; TRBD1 agrees at 9 bases. Germline trimming cut 5 bases from V and 0 bases from J; bases unmatched to any gene: 4. Germline V gene sequence: CDR1 ENHRY, CDR2 SYGVKD. This CDR3 has 15 residues. The CDR3 coding sequence is TGTGCCATCAGTCCACAGGGGGCGTTGAACACTGAAGCTTTCTTT. This codes for CAISPQGALNTEAFF.

The chain couples TRBV12-3 or TRBV12-4 to TRBJ1-1; unclear D gene. The CDR3 totals 12 residues. Trimming pared 6 bases from V and 7 bases from J, leaving 12 bases between. CDR3 nucleotides: TGTGCCAGCAGGGGCCAGGTCGGTGAAGCTTTCTTT. Its protein product is CASRGQVGEAFF.

The rearrangement joins TRBV7-9 to TRBJ1-4, with 9 positions matching TRBD1. The junction had 8 bases not matched to a gene; V was cut back by 5 bases and J by 1 base. Germline V gene sequence: CDR1 SEHNR, CDR2 FQNEAQ (reference sequence). The CDR3 runs to 17 residues. CDR3 region: CASSRDRDGGTNEKLFF. The CDR3 DNA reads TGTGCCAGCAGCCGGGACAGGGATGGTGGAACTAATGAAAAACTGTTTTTT.

This clone occurred a few times. The chain combines TRBV18 with TRBJ1-6, with TRBD1 matching 9 bases. The J segment lost 9 bases and the V segment lost 3 bases, leaving 6 bases of the junction unmatched. CDR3 length: 15 amino acids. Germline values: CDR1 KGHSH, CDR2 LQKENI. This CDR3 is CASSPGTGKISPLHF. In nucleotides, the CDR3 is TGTGCCAGCTCACCCGGGACAGGGAAGATTTCACCCCTCCACTTT. Combining the CDR3 with reference TRBV18 and TRBJ1-6 gives the whole variable domain NAGVMQNPRHLVRRRGQEARLRCSPMKGHSHVYWYRQLPEEGLKFMVYLQKENIIDESGMPKERFSAEFPKEGPSILRIQQVVRGDSAAYFCASSPGTGKISPLHFGNGTRLTVT.

This clone was observed a few times. The CDR3 loop is CASSYDTFNEKLFF. The DNA of the CDR3 is TGTGCCAGCAGTTACGATACTTTTAATGAAAAACTGTTTTTT. The chain couples TRBV6-5 to TRBJ1-4; D not certain. The CDR3 totals 14 residues. Germline V lookup: CDR1 MNHEY, CDR2 SVGAGI. V was clipped by 2 bases and J by 4 bases, with 8 bases between them.

The V call is TRBV30, the J call TRBJ1-1, with no clear D. The CDR3 is 17 amino acids. CDR1 is GTSNPN, CDR2 SVGIG, per germline (reference sequence). V lost 0 bases, J lost 7 bases, and 24 bases lay in between. CDR3 sequence reads: CAWSVLPRWVPAREAFF. For the CDR3, the DNA is TGTGCCTGGAGTGTACTGCCGAGGTGGGTCCCAGCCCGTGAAGCTTTCTTT.

The chain has TRBV12-3 or TRBV12-4 and TRBJ1-1; 7 nucleotides agree with TRBD1. The CDR3 is 12 residues long. The trim removed 4 bases at V and 7 bases at J, leaving 3 bases unmatched. The CDR3 is CASSSRDSEAFF. The CDR3 DNA reads TGTGCCAGCAGTTCCAGGGACAGTGAAGCTTTCTTT.

This sequence joins TRBV6-6 and TRBJ2-1, with 8 positions matching TRBD2. The germline V gene encodes CDR1 MNHNY and CDR2 SVGAGI (reference sequence). The CDR3 has 14 residues. V lost 7 bases to trimming and J lost 7 bases; unmatched junction nucleotides: 9. The CDR3 reads CASTNPGGANEQFF. In DNA, the CDR3 is TGTGCCAGCACGAACCCCGGGGGGGCAAATGAGCAGTTCTTC.

The chain links TRBV20-1 to TRBJ2-3; TRBD1 matches at 11 bases. CDR3 length equals 16 residues. Germline V gene data show CDR1 as DFQATT and CDR2 as SNEGSKA (reference sequence). The J segment lost 4 bases and the V segment lost 3 bases, leaving 9 bases of the junction unmatched. The CDR3 DNA sequence: TGCAGTGCTAGTGGCACCGGGACAGGGGGAGCAGATACGCAGTATTTT. This encodes CSASGTGTGGADTQYF.

This chain uses TRBV30 with TRBJ1-6; D may be TRBD1 (5 bases). Trimming left V 3 bases short and J 5 bases short, with 17 bases between. CDR3 length equals 16 residues. Germline lookup yields CDR1 GTSNPN and CDR2 SVGIG (reference sequence). CDR3 sequence reads: CAWRIEGQGNNSPLHF. CDR3 bases: TGTGCCTGGAGGATAGAAGGCCAGGGAAATAATTCACCCCTCCACTTT. The entire variable domain, with the rest obtained from reference TRBV30 and TRBJ1-6, is as follows: SQTIHQWPATLVQPVGSPLSLECTVEGTSNPNLYWYRQAAGRGLQLLFYSVGIGQISSEVPQNLSASRPQDRQFILSSKKLLLSDSGFYLCAWRIEGQGNNSPLHFGNGTRLTVT.

Here the CDR3 reads CASRLSKPRGSAADTQYF. DNA of the CDR3: TGTGCCAGCCGTTTAAGTAAACCACGGGGGTCGGCAGCAGATACGCAGTATTTT. V is TRBV3-1 (or the pseudogene TRBV3-2) and J is TRBJ2-3, with a weak D call TRBD2 (6 bases). The length of the CDR3 is 18 residues. V gave up 8 bases and J gave up 4 bases, with 28 bases separating them. Germline-derived CDR1 and CDR2 are LGHDT and YNNKEL (reference sequence).